This is a list of T cell receptor beta chains from one sample in a study of Graves' ophthalmopathy and Graves' hyperthyroidism. TCRdb recomputed calls from the multiplex PCR reads with MiXCR, one row per CDR3 protein. The sample has 560,000 or so distinct CDR3 sequences, less than 45% seen once. The specimen was peripheral blood or thyroid tissue (not recorded which). The receptors stem from an adult man with Graves' hyperthyroidism. Each CDR3 is given with its conserved first and last residue. The D gene is left open where the match is weak. The size entry is marked missing in some rows and otherwise reads once, few, many or a size class.

V gene	D gene	clone size	J gene	CDR3 protein	CDR3 DNA
TRBV29-1	TRBD1	-	TRBJ2-7	CSPRDSSYEQYF	TGCAGCCCCCGGGACAGCTCCTACGAGCAGTACTTC
TRBV5-1	-	-	TRBJ2-7	CASSWKQGIYEQYF	TGCGCCAGCAGCTGGAAACAGGGTATATACGAGCAGTACTTC
TRBV24-1	-	many	TRBJ1-1	CALSPSGGGCTEAFF	TGTGCTCTATCTCCCTCTGGGGGGGGATGTACTGAAGCTTTCTTT
TRBV12-3/TRBV12-4	-	many	TRBJ1-1	CASSPRASNTEAFF	TGTGCCAGCAGTCCCCGCGCTTCGAACACTGAAGCTTTCTTT
TRBV30	-	-	TRBJ1-5	CAWSSGGDQPQHF	TGTGCCTGGAGTTCGGGGGGTGATCAGCCCCAGCATTTT
TRBV20-1	TRBD2	once	TRBJ2-7	CSASGGLAGDEQYF	TGCAGTGCTAGCGGGGGATTAGCGGGAGACGAGCAGTACTTC
TRBV7-2	TRBD1	few	TRBJ2-7	CASSLVWTGSYERYF	TGTGCCAGCAGCTTAGTCTGGACAGGGAGTTACGAGCGGTACTTC
TRBV15	TRBD1	many	TRBJ1-1	CATGPREQGPAEAFF	TGTGCCACCGGGCCTCGCGAACAGGGGCCCGCTGAAGCTTTCTTT
TRBV15	TRBD1	many	TRBJ1-1	CATSRLGQSDTEAFF	TGTGCCACCAGCAGGTTGGGACAGTCTGACACTGAAGCTTTCTTT
TRBV7-3	TRBD2	-	TRBJ2-1	CASSVSGRIQHEQFF	TGTGCCAGCAGCGTTAGCGGGAGGATCCAACATGAGCAGTTCTTC
TRBV7-8	-	few	TRBJ1-2	CASSLGRGQGNTF	TGTGCCAGCAGCTTAGGCCGGGGGCAAGGAAACACCTTC
TRBV10-3	-	few	TRBJ1-2	CASRTPPGGGYGYTF	TGTGCCAGCAGGACCCCCCCGGGAGGCGGGTATGGCTACACCTTC
TRBV11-2	-	few	TRBJ2-5	CASSLGPRLYF	TGTGCCAGCAGCTTGGGGCCTCGCCTGTACTTC
TRBV7-9	TRBD1	-	TRBJ2-3	CASSLTGEGPVRTDTQYF	TGTGCCAGCAGCCTCACAGGGGAAGGGCCCGTTCGCACAGATACGCAGTATTTT
TRBV7-9	-	many	TRBJ2-2	CASSLAFRSSFTGELFF	TGTGCCAGCAGCTTAGCGTTTAGGTCCTCCTTCACCGGGGAGCTGTTTTTT
TRBV12-3/TRBV12-4	TRBD1	few	TRBJ1-4	CASSSRQGDEKLFF	TGTGCCAGCAGTTCCCGACAGGGGGATGAAAAACTGTTTTTT
TRBV29-1	-	-	TRBJ1-3	CSLGQWNTIYF	TGCAGCCTTGGACAGTGGAACACCATATATTTT
TRBV24-1	TRBD2	-	TRBJ2-3	CATRQRGDIDTQYF	TGTGCCACCAGGCAGCGGGGGGATATAGATACGCAGTATTTT
TRBV20-1	-	many	TRBJ1-1	CSARGLADALNTEAFF	TGCAGTGCTAGAGGCTTGGCGGACGCTTTGAACACTGAAGCTTTCTTT
TRBV24-1	-	many	TRBJ2-3	CATSETATDTQYF	TGTGCCACCAGTGAAACTGCTACTGATACGCAGTATTTT
TRBV6-6	TRBD1	-	TRBJ1-1	CASRNYPGTVNTEAFF	TGTGCCAGCAGAAATTACCCCGGGACAGTGAACACTGAAGCTTTCTTT
TRBV7-2	TRBD2	many	TRBJ2-7	CASSLTSTLTYEQYF	TGTGCCAGCAGCCTGACTAGCACTCTTACCTACGAGCAGTACTTC
TRBV5-4	-	-	TRBJ1-4	CAWSAGQSTNEKLFF	TGTGCCTGGAGCGCAGGACAGTCAACTAATGAAAAACTGTTTTTT
TRBV25-1	-	many	TRBJ2-7	CASSEFGRSHSYEQYF	TGTGCCAGCAGTGAATTTGGCAGGTCACACTCCTACGAGCAGTACTTC
TRBV19	-	-	TRBJ2-5	CASSDQLETQYF	TGTGCCAGTAGTGACCAACTAGAGACCCAGTACTTC
TRBV7-2	TRBD1	-	TRBJ2-3	CASSGGTGNPDTQYF	TGTGCCAGCAGTGGGGGGACAGGGAACCCAGATACGCAGTATTTT
TRBV2	TRBD1	once	TRBJ2-7	CASSTGGVEQYF	TGTGCCAGCAGTACAGGGGGCGTCGAGCAGTACTTC
TRBV14	-	-	TRBJ2-1	CASSRYGSEQFF	TGTGCCAGCAGCCGCTACGGTTCTGAGCAGTTCTTC
TRBV7-8	-	-	TRBJ1-2	CASSLAGGSKYTF	TGTGCCAGCAGCTTAGCTGGGGGATCCAAGTACACCTTC
TRBV19	-	many	TRBJ1-1	CASSMRWGVLNTEAFF	TGTGCCAGTAGTATGAGGTGGGGGGTACTAAACACTGAAGCTTTCTTT
TRBV20-1	TRBD1	-	TRBJ2-7	CSARGQGLSYEQYF	TGCAGTGCTAGGGGACAGGGGTTATCCTACGAGCAGTACTTC
TRBV24-1	-	many	TRBJ1-2	CATSDPLGGEYGYTF	TGTGCCACCAGTGATCCGCTTGGGGGGGAGTATGGCTACACCTTC
TRBV6-5	TRBD1	many	TRBJ1-1	CAIQSGTAAEAFF	TGTGCCATCCAGTCCGGGACAGCCGCTGAAGCTTTCTTT
TRBV2	TRBD1	-	TRBJ2-5	CASRMQGVIETQYF	TGTGCCAGCAGGATGCAGGGGGTGATCGAGACCCAGTACTTC
TRBV5-8	-	many	TRBJ2-7	CASSPGTLSSYEQYF	TGTGCCAGCAGCCCTGGGACACTGAGCTCCTACGAGCAGTACTTC
TRBV30	-	-	TRBJ1-1	CAWSVPGEYTEAFF	TGTGCCTGGAGTGTACCAGGGGAGTACACTGAAGCTTTCTTT
TRBV2	-	few	TRBJ2-7	CASSEVNEQYF	TGTGCCAGCAGTGAGGTTAACGAGCAGTACTTC
TRBV6-5	-	many	TRBJ2-5	CASSYTGQSVRTQYF	TGTGCCAGCAGTTATACCGGACAGTCTGTTAGGACCCAGTACTTC
TRBV7-9	-	few	TRBJ2-2	CASRSPVTGELFF	TGTGCCAGCAGATCCCCGGTGACCGGGGAGCTGTTTTTT
TRBV28	TRBD1	few	TRBJ1-4	CASSLHVQGIELFF	TGTGCCAGCAGTTTACACGTACAGGGGATTGAACTGTTTTTT
TRBV6-5	-	many	TRBJ2-7	CASRLSAYEQYF	TGTGCCAGCAGGCTGAGTGCCTACGAGCAGTACTTC
TRBV13	-	few	TRBJ1-5	CASGLSPFPNQPQHF	TGTGCCAGCGGTTTGTCCCCGTTCCCGAATCAGCCCCAGCATTTT
TRBV4-2	-	many	TRBJ2-2	CASSQDPGANTGELFF	TGTGCCAGCAGCCAAGATCCCGGGGCGAACACCGGGGAGCTGTTTTTT
TRBV2	-	many	TRBJ2-2	CASRPWVATGELFF	TGTGCCAGCAGGCCTTGGGTTGCCACCGGGGAGCTGTTTTTT
TRBV5-1	-	many	TRBJ2-7	CASSLYYEQYF	TGCGCCAGCAGCTTGTACTACGAGCAGTACTTC